The T cell receptor beta chain described here comes from a study of early T cells in non-severe SARS-CoV-2 infection. The library protocol tagged individual cDNA molecules with unique molecular identifiers. Each CDR3 protein is one row after TCRdb ran MiXCR on the 5' RACE reads. The sample lists about 69,000 distinct CDR3 sequences, roughly 4.8% occurring once. This clonotype came up many times. This CDR3 spans 13 amino acids. The germline gives CDR1 SQVTM, CDR2 ANQGSEA. Trimming removed 5 bases at V and 5 bases at J, with 15 bases between. The sequences come from whole blood, collected at baseline. The receptor comes from an adult who was a healthcare worker with PCR-confirmed SARS-CoV-2 infection or an uninfected control (not recorded which). The donor label of this sample is uncertain. The chain joins TRBV29-1 to TRBJ1-2; D uncertain. The CDR3 loop is CSVLNEGGYGYTF. Here the CDR3 DNA reads TGCAGCGTTCTAAATGAGGGAGGGTATGGCTACACCTTC.